The 32 T cell receptor beta chains listed next were all sequenced from one sample in a study of regulatory T cells in long-lasting Graves disease. Time point meaning: newly diagnosed GD, antithyroid drugs for less than 3 months. Making the TCR library involved RNA that had been extracted from PBMCs. Arm-PCR of CDR3 regions and iRepertoire HTBI primers were used to build TCR beta libraries. TCRdb passed the multiplex PCR reads through MiXCR, listing each CDR3 protein once. In the table there are under 250,000 distinct CDR3 sequences, roughly a fifth of which are singletons. Sequences were derived from peripheral blood mononuclear cells (PBMCs), sampled at new diagnosis, from a patient treated with antithyroid drugs. These TCRs come from a female donor with Graves disease.

This sequence joins TRBV7-9 and TRBJ1-3; no clear D gene. The V end lost 3 bases, the J end lost 0 bases, and 9 bases lay between the germline ends. The CDR3 is made up of 15 amino acids. CDR1 and CDR2 from the germline V gene are SEHNR and FQNEAQ (reference sequence). This CDR3 reads CASSLRRDSGNTIYF. The CDR3 bases are TGTGCCAGCAGCTTGCGACGGGACTCTGGAAACACCATATATTTT.

This clonotype has at least ten counts. The chain combines TRBV27 with TRBJ1-4; D not resolved. This CDR3 has 15 amino acids. Germline V gene lookup returns CDR1 MNHEY and CDR2 SMNVEV (reference sequence). V was pared by 0 bases and J by 0 bases, with 5 bases between. The CDR3 DNA reads TGTGCCAGCAGTTTATCAGCTTCAACTAATGAAAAACTGTTTTTT. It yields the protein CASSLSASTNEKLFF.

With respect to this clonotype: A much more abundant neighbour one base away suggests this may be a read error. The V call is TRBV15, the J call TRBJ2-2; TRBD2 is a possible D gene (5 bases). Germline V gene data show CDR1 as LNHNV and CDR2 as YYDKDF (reference sequence). The CDR3 is 15 residues long. In nucleotides, the CDR3 is TGTGCCACCAGCAGAGATTTTCCGAACACCGGGGAGCTGGTTTTT. As protein: CATSRDFPNTGELVF.

This clonotype was seen more than once but under ten times. The chain links TRBV20-1 to TRBJ2-7, with D unclear. Trimming shortened V by 1 base and J by 0 bases, and 7 bases separated the two germline ends. The CDR3 runs 13 residues. Germline CDR1 and CDR2: DFQATT and SNEGSKA (reference sequence). CDR3 amino acids: CSARVLSSYEQYF. CDR3 DNA: TGCAGTGCTAGAGTCTTAAGCTCCTACGAGCAGTACTTC.

This clonotype was seen many times. This chain joins TRBV12-5 and TRBJ2-1; 11 bases are shared with TRBD2. The CDR3 is made up of 16 amino acids. Germline CDR1 LGHNT, CDR2 FRNRAP. Trimming cost V 0 bases and J 4 bases; bases outside gene matches: 2. CDR3 in DNA: TGTGCTAGTGGTTTGGTGACTAGCGGGGCATACAATGAGCAGTTCTTC. Its protein product is CASGLVTSGAYNEQFF.

Of note for this clonotype: This clone may be a read error of a much larger clone one base away. This chain links TRBV28 with TRBJ2-7; D is tentatively TRBD1 or TRBD2 (6 bases each). Germline loops: CDR1 MDHEN, CDR2 SYDVKM. V was cut by 6 bases and J by 3 bases, with 18 bases left in between. There are 15 residues in the CDR3. This CDR3 is CASSLGGGTFYEQYF. In DNA form, the CDR3 reads TGTGCCAGCAGCTTGGGGGGCGGGACATTCTACGAGCAGTACTTC.

The V gene is TRBV14, the J gene TRBJ1-1; 7 bases are a match to TRBD1. The CDR3 spans 15 residues. Germline CDR1 is SGHDN and CDR2 is FVKESK. Trimming cost V 2 bases and J 5 bases; bases outside gene matches: 8. CDR3 sequence reads: CASSQPTGRYTEAFF. The CDR3 region has the DNA TGTGCCAGCAGCCAACCGACAGGGCGGTATACTGAAGCTTTCTTT.

In this sample, this clonotype turned up a few times. This chain uses TRBV19 with TRBJ2-1; D is possibly TRBD1 or TRBD2 (5 bases each). The germline V gene encodes CDR1 LNHDA and CDR2 SQIVND (reference sequence). CDR3 length: 14 residues. V was clipped by 7 bases and J by 4 bases, with 14 bases between them. The CDR3 nucleotides read TGTGCCAGTAAGGGGACGGGGTATTACAATGAGCAGTTCTTC. Protein product: CASKGTGYYNEQFF.

This clonotype was picked up many times. The chain combines TRBV7-9 with TRBJ1-2; D is unresolved. The CDR3 covers 12 residues. The ends were cut back, 1 base at V and 5 bases at J, with 5 bases in the middle. The germline V gene encodes CDR1 SEHNR and CDR2 FQNEAQ (reference sequence). The CDR3 DNA is TGTGCCAGCAGCTTAGAGAAGTATGGCTACACCTTC. Its protein product is CASSLEKYGYTF.

The chain has TRBV7-8 and TRBJ2-3; 12 positions match TRBD2. The ends lost 2 bases at V and 6 bases at J; junction bases unmatched: 9. This CDR3 region has 17 residues. The germline gives CDR1 SGHVS, CDR2 FQNEAQ. The CDR3 DNA sequence: TGTGCCAGCAGCTTACGGTCTAGCGGGGGGGGGGGTGATACGCAGTATTTT. This encodes CASSLRSSGGGGDTQYF.

With respect to this clonotype: This CDR3 fails to terminate in the conserved phenylalanine or tryptophan, so it likely reflects a read error. The chain has TRBV6-9 and TRBJ1-1; TRBD1 agrees at 7 bases. The CDR3 extends over 13 amino acids. The junction had 0 bases not matched to a gene; V was cut back by 2 bases and J by 3 bases. Germline-derived CDR1 and CDR2 are MNHGY and SVAAGI. CDR3 nucleotides: TGTGCCAGCAGTTATCAGGGGGACACTGAAGCTTTCCTT. Translation gives CASSYQGDTEAFL.

This clonotype has a count of ten or more. V usage is TRBV12-3 or TRBV12-4 and J usage is TRBJ1-5; tentatively, D is TRBD1 (5 bases). V lost 2 bases and J lost 0, with 11 bases in between. This CDR3 contains 16 residues. The CDR3 coding sequence is TGTGCCAGCAGTTTAAAAGGGGACTATAGCAATCAGCCCCAGCATTTT. Translation gives CASSLKGDYSNQPQHF.

Ten or more counts support this clonotype. This chain uses TRBV4-1 with TRBJ2-7; perhaps TRBD1 as D (5 bases). CDR1 is MGHRA, CDR2 YSYEKL, per germline. The CDR3 extends over 15 amino acids. V gave up 2 bases and J gave up 1 base, with 12 bases separating them. Here the CDR3 DNA reads TGCGCCAGCAGCCAAAATGCACAGGTTTCCTACGAGCAGTACTTC. Amino acid sequence: CASSQNAQVSYEQYF.

This clonotype was observed at least ten times. V is TRBV2 and J is TRBJ2-1; D unresolved. This CDR3 region has 13 residues. Trimming took off 5 bases at V and 10 bases at J, with 15 bases between the two ends. From germline, CDR1 is SNHLY and CDR2 FYNNEI. The CDR3 sequence is CASSPIGMGEQFF. In DNA form, the CDR3 reads TGTGCCAGCAGTCCTATCGGCATGGGGGAGCAGTTCTTC. The whole variable domain, filled in from reference TRBV2 and TRBJ2-1, reads EPEVTQTPSHQVTQMGQEVILRCVPISNHLYFYWYRQILGQKVEFLVSFYNNEISEKSEIFDDQFSVERPDGSNFTLKIRSTKLEDSAMYFCASSPIGMGEQFFGPGTRLTVL.

The chain uses TRBV7-9 and TRBJ1-4, with D possibly matching TRBD1 (5 bases). V lost 11 bases and J lost 7, with 44 bases in between. The CDR3 spans 22 residues. The germline V gene encodes CDR1 SEHNR and CDR2 FQNEAQ (reference sequence). The CDR3: CAVDSRADSVAVPIRPGEKLFF. The CDR3 DNA reads as TGTGCCGTTGACTCCAGGGCTGATAGTGTCGCGGTTCCCATCCGCCCTGGTGAAAAACTGTTTTTT.

This clonotype has ten or more counts. This chain uses TRBV6-2 or TRBV6-3 with TRBJ2-3; D remains unclear. The ends were cut back, 6 bases at V and 14 bases at J, with 15 bases in the middle. CDR1 is MNHEY, CDR2 SVGEGT, per germline. The CDR3 consists of 11 residues. The DNA for the CDR3 is TGTGCCAGCAGGTTGGCAGAAAGATCGTATTTT. It codes for CASRLAERSYF.

The rearrangement joins TRBV5-1 to TRBJ2-1; the D is unclear. The assigned J gene may be wrong: the sequence end matches TRBJ2-5 better. This CDR3 has 13 residues. Germline V CDR1 and CDR2: SGHRS, YFSETQ. CDR3 sequence (DNA): TGCGCCAGCAGCTTCCAGCGCTTGGAGACCCAGTACTTC. It encodes CASSFQRLETQYF.

This clonotype was detected many times. The rearrangement joins TRBV11-3 to TRBJ2-2, with TRBD1 matching over 9 bases. This CDR3 region has 14 residues. With V trimmed by 5 bases and J by 5 bases, 3 bases remained unmatched. Germline assignment: CDR1 SGHNT and CDR2 YENEEA. CDR3 bases: TGTGCCAGCAGCAAGACAGGGGGGACCGGGGAGCTGTTTTTT. Encoded protein: CASSKTGGTGELFF.

This clonotype was recorded many times. The chain links TRBV5-1 to TRBJ2-7; possibly TRBD1 for D (6 bases). Per germline, CDR1 SGHRS and CDR2 YFSETQ. Trimming cost V 2 bases and J 6 bases, with 15 bases left between them. This CDR3 is 14 amino acids long. CDR3: CASSFQGTHSEQYF. CDR3 in DNA: TGCGCCAGCAGCTTTCAAGGGACACACAGCGAGCAGTACTTC. Full variable domain (rest looked up from reference TRBV5-1 and TRBJ2-7): KAGVTQTPRYLIKTRGQQVTLSCSPISGHRSVSWYQQTPGQGLQFLFEYFSETQRNKGNFPGRFSGRQFSNSRSEMNVSTLELGDSALYLCASSFQGTHSEQYFGPGTRLTVT.

This clonotype has at least ten counts. The chain has TRBV7-2 and TRBJ1-4, with 10 bases fitting TRBD1. This CDR3 spans 16 amino acids. The junction had 7 bases not matched to a gene; V was cut back by 1 base and J by 8 bases. Germline CDR1 SGHTA, CDR2 FQGNSA. The CDR3 nucleotides read TGTGCCAGCAGCTTAGGGGACAGGGGCGGGGGCGAAAAACTGTTTTTT. This sequence encodes CASSLGDRGGGEKLFF.

The gene calls are TRBV3-1 and TRBJ2-1; 7 bases agree with TRBD2. The CDR3 spans 13 residues. The trim removed 1 base at V and 9 bases at J, leaving 3 bases unmatched. Germline assignment: CDR1 LGHDT and CDR2 YNNKEL (reference sequence). The CDR3 spells CASSQGREGEQFF. The CDR3 coding sequence is TGTGCCAGCAGCCAAGGGAGGGAGGGTGAGCAGTTCTTC.

This clonotype was recorded at least ten times. The gene calls are TRBV4-2 and TRBJ2-2; D is possibly TRBD1 or TRBD2 (5 bases each). The CDR3 length is 15 residues. Germline assignment: CDR1 LGHNA and CDR2 YNFKEQ. Between the trimmed V and J ends, which lost 0 bases and 7 bases, there was a span of 12 bases. CDR3 sequence reads: CASSQDSGAYGELFF. CDR3 coding DNA: TGTGCCAGCAGCCAAGATTCCGGGGCCTACGGGGAGCTGTTTTTT.

The chain uses TRBV28 and TRBJ2-3; 14 bases align to TRBD2. TRBJ2-5 matches the DNA end more closely, so the J call is doubtful. Germline V gene data show CDR1 as MDHEN and CDR2 as SYDVKM. There are 18 residues in the CDR3. In DNA form, the CDR3 reads TGTGCCAGCAGTTTCTTCGGGGGACTAGCGGGAGTGCAGGAGACCCAGTACTTC. It yields the protein CASSFFGGLAGVQETQYF.

Comment on this clonotype: It differs at one base from a far larger clone, so likely a read error. The chain carries TRBV2 and TRBJ2-5; the match to TRBD1 covers 8 bases. The CDR3 loop spans 14 amino acids. CDR1 and CDR2 from the germline V gene are SNHLY and FYNNEI. The CDR3 spells CTSSQGGQGQTQYF. The CDR3, as DNA: TGCACCAGCAGCCAGGGTGGACAGGGACAGACCCAGTACTTC.

With regard to this clonotype: A read error likely explains this, since a far larger clone differs by one base. This rearrangement joins TRBV2 to TRBJ2-2; D may be TRBD2 (6 bases). The length of the CDR3 is 13 residues. CDR1 and CDR2 from the germline V gene are SNHLY and FYNNEI. The V end lost 6 bases, the J end lost 6 bases, and 11 bases lay between the germline ends. The CDR3 is CASSRAGPGELFF. The CDR3 DNA is TGTGCCAGCAGCAGAGCGGGCCCCGGGGAGCTGTTTTTT.

In its sample, this clonotype was seen many times. V usage is TRBV20-1 and J usage is TRBJ1-1; D gene unclear. CDR1 is DFQATT, CDR2 SNEGSKA, per germline (reference sequence). This CDR3 is 13 amino acids long. V lost 2 bases and J 4 bases, leaving 11 bases between the germline ends. CDR3 region: CSARKPGSTEAFF. CDR3 coding DNA: TGCAGTGCTAGAAAACCGGGATCCACTGAAGCTTTCTTT.

There are many counts of this clonotype. This chain uses TRBV5-1 with TRBJ2-1; 9 bases map to TRBD2. The V segment lost 5 bases and the J segment 5 bases; nucleotides outside the gene matches: 8. The germline CDR1 and CDR2 sequences are SGHRS and YFSETQ. The CDR3 has 15 amino acids. DNA for the CDR3: TGCGCCAGCAGGTGGGGACTAGCACAAAACAATGAGCAGTTCTTC. Its translation is CASRWGLAQNNEQFF.

In this sample, this clonotype turned up a few times. This likely traces to a read error, being one base from a far larger clone. The chain is built from TRBV20-1 and TRBJ2-1, with D possibly being TRBD2 (7 bases). With the DNA end fitting TRBJ2-3 better, the J assignment may be wrong. The CDR3 length is 15 residues. The germline V gene encodes CDR1 DFQATT and CDR2 SNEGSKA (reference sequence). The CDR3 loop reads CSARGKASGVNTQYF. The CDR3 DNA follows: TGCAGTGCAAGGGGGAAGGCTAGCGGTGTTAATACGCAGTATTTT.

This clonotype was seen many times. The chain employs TRBV28 and TRBJ2-7; D ambiguous. The CDR3 consists of 12 residues. The V and J ends lost 5 bases and 6 bases respectively, with 11 bases between them. CDR1 MDHEN and CDR2 SYDVKM come from the germline V gene. CDR3 residues: CASSPVWGEQYF. For the CDR3, the DNA is TGTGCCAGCAGTCCCGTGTGGGGCGAGCAGTACTTC.

This clonotype appeared many times. The chain employs TRBV6-2 or TRBV6-3 and TRBJ2-3; 9 bases align to TRBD2. This CDR3 contains 16 residues. V was clipped by 2 bases and J by 6 bases; unmatched bases: 9. In germline, CDR1 is MNHEY, CDR2 SVGEGT. CDR3 nucleotide sequence: TGTGCCAGCAGTTACGGGGGCGGGGGGGCAGTGGATACGCAGTATTTT. This encodes CASSYGGGGAVDTQYF.

This clonotype came up many times. V is TRBV11-2 and J is TRBJ2-1; possibly TRBD2 for D (6 bases). V was cut by 3 bases and J by 3 bases, with 9 bases left in between. This CDR3 region has 14 residues. Germline CDR1 and CDR2: SGHAT and FQNNGV. In nucleotides, the CDR3 is TGTGCCAGCAGCTTTAGCGGACTCTACAATGAGCAGTTCTTC. Its translation: CASSFSGLYNEQFF.

Only a few counts were recorded for this clonotype. J is TRBJ2-7 and V is TRBV10-3; the D gene is possibly TRBD2 (6 bases). Trimming took 3 bases from V and 2 from J, leaving 11 bases between them. Germline V gene lookup returns CDR1 ENHRY and CDR2 SYGVKD. CDR3 length: 14 residues. DNA of the CDR3: TGTGCCATCAGTGACCGACGGGGGACCTACGAGCAGTACTTC. Translation: CAISDRRGTYEQYF.